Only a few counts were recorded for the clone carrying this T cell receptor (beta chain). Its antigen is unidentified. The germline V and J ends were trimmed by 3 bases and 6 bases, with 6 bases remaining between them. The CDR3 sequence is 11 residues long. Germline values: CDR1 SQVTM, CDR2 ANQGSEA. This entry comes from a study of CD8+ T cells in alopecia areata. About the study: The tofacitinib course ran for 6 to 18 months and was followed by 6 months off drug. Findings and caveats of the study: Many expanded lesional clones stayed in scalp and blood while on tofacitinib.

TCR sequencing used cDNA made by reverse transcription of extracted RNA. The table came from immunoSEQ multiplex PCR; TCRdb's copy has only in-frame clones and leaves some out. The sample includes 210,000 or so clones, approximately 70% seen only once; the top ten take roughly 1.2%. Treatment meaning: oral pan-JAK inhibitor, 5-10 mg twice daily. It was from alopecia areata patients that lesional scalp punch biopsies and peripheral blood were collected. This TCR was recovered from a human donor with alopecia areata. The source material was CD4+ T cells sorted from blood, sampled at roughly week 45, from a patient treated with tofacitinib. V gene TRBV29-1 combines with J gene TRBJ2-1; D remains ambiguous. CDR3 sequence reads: CSVDRLNEQFF. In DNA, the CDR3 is TGCAGCGTTGACCGACTCAATGAGCAGTTCTTC.